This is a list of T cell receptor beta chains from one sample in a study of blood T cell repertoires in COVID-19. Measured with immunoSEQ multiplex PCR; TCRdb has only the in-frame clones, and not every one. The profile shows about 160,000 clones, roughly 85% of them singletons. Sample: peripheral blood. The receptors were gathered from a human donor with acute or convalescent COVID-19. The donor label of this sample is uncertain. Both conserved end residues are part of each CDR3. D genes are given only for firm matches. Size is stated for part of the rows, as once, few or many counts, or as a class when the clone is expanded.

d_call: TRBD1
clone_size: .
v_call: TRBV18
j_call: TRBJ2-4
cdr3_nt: TGTGCCAGCTCACTTTCAGGGGGCGCGGACATTCAGTACTTC
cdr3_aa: CASSLSGGADIQYF

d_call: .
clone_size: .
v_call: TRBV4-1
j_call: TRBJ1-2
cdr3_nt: TGCGCCAGCAGCCAAAGCTCCGGGGGACCGGTGGGCTACACCTTC
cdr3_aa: CASSQSSGGPVGYTF

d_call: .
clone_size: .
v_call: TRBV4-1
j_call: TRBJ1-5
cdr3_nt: TGCGCCAGCAGCCAAGTAGGGGGACGCAGTCGCAATCAGCCCCAGCATTTT
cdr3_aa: CASSQVGGRSRNQPQHF

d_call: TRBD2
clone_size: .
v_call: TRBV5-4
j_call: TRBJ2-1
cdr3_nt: TGTGCCAGCAGCTTTAAGCTAGCGGGGAGCAATGAGCAGTTCTTC
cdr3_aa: CASSFKLAGSNEQFF

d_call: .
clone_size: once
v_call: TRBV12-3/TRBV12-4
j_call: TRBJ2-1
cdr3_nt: TGTGCCAGCAGTTTTTCGAATGAGCAGTTCTTC
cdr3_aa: CASSFSNEQFF

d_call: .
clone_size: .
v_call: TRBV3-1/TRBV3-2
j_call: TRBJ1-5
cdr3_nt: TGTGCCAGCAGCCAAGTTTCAGGGGTAGGTCAGCCCCAGCATTTT
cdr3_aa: CASSQVSGVGQPQHF

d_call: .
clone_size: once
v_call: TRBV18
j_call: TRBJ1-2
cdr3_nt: TGTGCCAGCTCGGCAGACAGGTCGCCAGCCTTC
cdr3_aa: CASSADRSPAF

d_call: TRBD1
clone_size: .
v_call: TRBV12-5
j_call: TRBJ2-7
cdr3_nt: TGTGCTAGTGGTTTGCGACAGGGTTCCGAGCAGTACTTC
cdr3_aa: CASGLRQGSEQYF

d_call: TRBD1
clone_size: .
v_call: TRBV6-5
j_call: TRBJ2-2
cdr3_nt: TGTGCCAGCAGGAAAACAGGGGGAGTCACCGGGGAGCTGTTTTTT
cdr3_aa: CASRKTGGVTGELFF

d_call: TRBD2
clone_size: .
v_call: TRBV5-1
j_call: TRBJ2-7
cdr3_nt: TGCGCCAGCAGCTTGGGCGGGGGTGTCTACGAGCAGTACTTC
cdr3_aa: CASSLGGGVYEQYF

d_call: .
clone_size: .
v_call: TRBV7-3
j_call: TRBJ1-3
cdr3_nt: TGTGCCAGCAGCTTAGGCACTGGAAACACCATATATTTT
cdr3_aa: CASSLGTGNTIYF

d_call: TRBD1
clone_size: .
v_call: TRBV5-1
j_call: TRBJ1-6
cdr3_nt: TGCGCCAGCAGCGTAACCGGGACAGGGGAGTCACCCCTCCACTTT
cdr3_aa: CASSVTGTGESPLHF

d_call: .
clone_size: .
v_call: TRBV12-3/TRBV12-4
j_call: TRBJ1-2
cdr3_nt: TGTGCCAGCAGTTTTGAGGCCTATGGCTACACCTTC
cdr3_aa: CASSFEAYGYTF

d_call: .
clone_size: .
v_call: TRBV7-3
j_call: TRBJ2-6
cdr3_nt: TGTGCCAGCAGCTTAACGGGGCAGCGACCCTCTGGGGCCAACGTCCTGACTTTC
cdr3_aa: CASSLTGQRPSGANVLTF

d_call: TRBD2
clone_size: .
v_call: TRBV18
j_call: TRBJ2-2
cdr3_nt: TGTGCCAGCTCACCTCCGGGGGGAAACACCGGGGAGCTGTTTTTT
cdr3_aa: CASSPPGGNTGELFF

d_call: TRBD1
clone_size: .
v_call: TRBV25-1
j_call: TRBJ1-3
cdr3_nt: TGTGCCAGCACGGACAGGGGGTTTGGAAACACCATATATTTT
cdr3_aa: CASTDRGFGNTIYF

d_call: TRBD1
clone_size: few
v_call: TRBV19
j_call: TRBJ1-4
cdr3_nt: TGTGCCAGCACCGACAGGGGGGAGGGTGAAAAACTGTTTTTT
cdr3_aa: CASTDRGEGEKLFF

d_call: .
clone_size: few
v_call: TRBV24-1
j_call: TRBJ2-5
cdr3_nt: TGTGCCACCAGTGATTTAGCACCCAAAGAGACCCAGTACTTC
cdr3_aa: CATSDLAPKETQYF

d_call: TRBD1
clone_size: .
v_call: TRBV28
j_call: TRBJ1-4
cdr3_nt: TGTGCCAGCAGTTCAGGGGGGTCAACTAATGAAAAACTGTTTTTT
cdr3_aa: CASSSGGSTNEKLFF

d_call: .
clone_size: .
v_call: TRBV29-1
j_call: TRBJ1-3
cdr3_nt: TGCAGCGTTCGCGAGGGAAACACCATATATTTT
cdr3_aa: CSVREGNTIYF

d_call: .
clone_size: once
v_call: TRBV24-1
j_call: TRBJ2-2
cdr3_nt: TGTGCCACCAGTGAAGGTGGACTTCCGAACACCGGGGAGCTGTTTTTT
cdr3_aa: CATSEGGLPNTGELFF

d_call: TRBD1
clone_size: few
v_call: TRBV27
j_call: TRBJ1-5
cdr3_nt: TGTGCCAGCAGCCCACAGGGGTACGGTCAGCCCCAGCATTTT
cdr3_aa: CASSPQGYGQPQHF

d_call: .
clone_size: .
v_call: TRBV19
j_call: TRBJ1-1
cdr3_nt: TGTGCCAGTTTACAGGCAGGGGTGGTCGGAAACACTGAAGCTTTCTTT
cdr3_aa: CASLQAGVVGNTEAFF

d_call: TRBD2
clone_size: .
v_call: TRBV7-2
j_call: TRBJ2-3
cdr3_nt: TGTGCCAGCAGCTTAAACCGGGGGGTCACAGATACGCAGTATTTT
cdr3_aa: CASSLNRGVTDTQYF

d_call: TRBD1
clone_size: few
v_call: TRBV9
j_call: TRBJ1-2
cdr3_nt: TGTGCCAGCAGCGTAGGGGGACAGTCAGCGGGGGCTAACTATGGCTACACCTTC
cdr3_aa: CASSVGGQSAGANYGYTF

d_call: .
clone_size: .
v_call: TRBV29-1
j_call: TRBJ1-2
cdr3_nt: TGCAGCGGACTGACAGAATATGGCTACACCTTC
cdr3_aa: CSGLTEYGYTF

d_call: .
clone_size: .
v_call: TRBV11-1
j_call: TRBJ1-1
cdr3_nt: TGTGCCAGCAGCCCTTCTTACTCTACAGGGAACACTGAAGCTTTCTTT
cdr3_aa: CASSPSYSTGNTEAFF

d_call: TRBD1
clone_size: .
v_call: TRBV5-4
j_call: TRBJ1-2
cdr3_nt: TGTGCCAGCAGGAGGGGGACAGGGGCTAACTATGGCTACACCTTC
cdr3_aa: CASRRGTGANYGYTF

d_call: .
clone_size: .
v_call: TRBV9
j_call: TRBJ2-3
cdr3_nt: TGTGCCAGCAGCGCAGCTGCAGGGCTGAGCACAGATACGCAGTATTTT
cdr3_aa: CASSAAAGLSTDTQYF